A selection of T cell receptor beta chains follows, all from one sample in a study of T cells after posttransplantation cyclophosphamide. Sequenced by immunoSEQ multiplex PCR; TCRdb stores in-frame clones only, minus some. Here the sample spans tens of thousands of clones, about 82% being singletons. Sequencing was carried out using PBMCs. The receptors were sampled from a man aged 25-45 years with a blood cancer, CMV-positive, and with a related stem cell donor. Both conserved end residues are part of each CDR3. The D gene is left open where the match is weak. Clone size is not always given. Where it is, it says once, few, many or a class for expanded clones.

NA	TRBV29-1	NA	TRBJ2-2	TGCAGCGTTGGGTGGAGCACCGGGGAGCTGTTTTTT	CSVGWSTGELFF
TRBD2	TRBV27	NA	TRBJ2-1	TGTGCCACCTGGACTAGCGGGCCTTACAATGAGCAGTTCTTC	CATWTSGPYNEQFF
NA	TRBV27	NA	TRBJ2-6	TGTGCCAGCAGTTCCTCTTTCTCTGGGGCCAACGTCCTGACTTTC	CASSSSFSGANVLTF
NA	TRBV7-2	NA	TRBJ1-1	TGTGCCAGCAGCCAAGACATGAACACTGAGGCTTTCTTT	CASSQDMNTEAFF
TRBD2	TRBV25-1	once	TRBJ2-1	TGTGCCAGCAGAGTAGGACTAGCGGGAAGCAATGAGCAGTTCTTC	CASRVGLAGSNEQFF
NA	TRBV13	NA	TRBJ2-7	TGTGCCAGCAGGTCAAGCCGTGAGGAGTACGAGCAGTACTTC	CASRSSREEYEQYF
NA	TRBV7-9	few	TRBJ1-2	TGTGCCAGCAGTTCACAGCCCTATGGCTACACCTTC	CASSSQPYGYTF
NA	TRBV4-1	once	TRBJ2-7	TGCGCCAGCAGCCAACATTTTATTACAGGGCGCGAGCAGTACTTC	CASSQHFITGREQYF
TRBD2	TRBV7-9	NA	TRBJ2-1	TGTGCCAGCAGCCCCAGCCCTCTAGCGGCATCAGGCAATGAGCAGTTCTTC	CASSPSPLAASGNEQFF
NA	TRBV7-2	NA	TRBJ1-2	TGTGCCAGCAGCTTAGATCGGGATGGCTACACCTTC	CASSLDRDGYTF
TRBD2	TRBV18	NA	TRBJ2-3	TGTGCCAGCTCACCACCGGGACTAGCGGTAAGGGATACGCAGTATTTT	CASSPPGLAVRDTQYF
NA	TRBV7-9	few	TRBJ1-1	TGTGCCAGCAGCTTATATTACAGTTCCGATACTGAAGCTTTCTTT	CASSLYYSSDTEAFF
TRBD2	TRBV5-1	once	TRBJ2-1	TGCGCCAGCAGCCACGGGACTAGCGGAGCTTACAATGAGCAGTTCTTC	CASSHGTSGAYNEQFF
TRBD1	TRBV29-1	NA	TRBJ2-1	TGCAGCGGAGACAGGGGACGGAATGAGCAGTTCTTC	CSGDRGRNEQFF
NA	TRBV7-9	NA	TRBJ1-1	TGTGCCAGCAGCTTAGCCCAAGAAGCTTTCTTT	CASSLAQEAFF
TRBD1	TRBV2	NA	TRBJ1-4	TGTGCCAGCAGTTACCAGGGGGACCATAATGAAAAACTGTTTTTT	CASSYQGDHNEKLFF
TRBD1	TRBV5-1	NA	TRBJ2-7	TGCGCCAGCAGCTTGGCCATAGACAGGGATTACTACGAGCAGTACTTC	CASSLAIDRDYYEQYF
TRBD2	TRBV18	NA	TRBJ2-1	TGTGCCAGCTCACTCCTCCGGGGACTAGAAGGTAACAATGAGCAGTTCTTC	CASSLLRGLEGNNEQFF
NA	TRBV29-1	NA	TRBJ1-2	TGCAGCGTTTCGGACAGATCTTATGGCTACACCTTC	CSVSDRSYGYTF
NA	TRBV18	NA	TRBJ1-2	TGTGCCAGCTCGCCTAACCCTGTTTACGGCTACACCTTC	CASSPNPVYGYTF
TRBD1	TRBV7-9	NA	TRBJ2-7	TGTGCCAGCAGCTTAGCTAAACAGGGGGCGAGGGAGCAGTACTTC	CASSLAKQGAREQYF
NA	TRBV7-3	NA	TRBJ2-1	TGTGCCAGCAGCCCTTTTGAGGGAGACAATGAGCAGTTCTTC	CASSPFEGDNEQFF
TRBD1	TRBV6-6	NA	TRBJ2-7	TGTGCCAGCAGTTACTCCGTCAGGGGGAGCTACGAGCAGTACTTC	CASSYSVRGSYEQYF
NA	TRBV11-2	NA	TRBJ1-6	TGTGCCAGCAGCTTAGATCGTCGGACACACGGTTCACCCCTCCACTTT	CASSLDRRTHGSPLHF
TRBD2	TRBV7-3	NA	TRBJ2-1	TGTGCCAGCAGCTTATGGGGGACTAGCGGGCTTACCTACAATGAGCAGTTCTTC	CASSLWGTSGLTYNEQFF
NA	TRBV7-9	NA	TRBJ1-1	TGTGCCAGCAGCTTACAGGGTTATGAAGCTTTCTTT	CASSLQGYEAFF
NA	TRBV6-5	NA	TRBJ1-1	TGTGCCAGCCTTGAGGGCGGACGATCGAACACTGAAGCTTTCTTT	CASLEGGRSNTEAFF
NA	TRBV7-9	NA	TRBJ1-1	TGTGCCAGCAGCTTAGCCTTGAGTACTGAAGCTTTCTTT	CASSLALSTEAFF
TRBD2	TRBV5-4	NA	TRBJ2-2	TGTGCCAGCAGCTCTTTAGCGGGAGAGGCCGGGGAGCTGTTTTTT	CASSSLAGEAGELFF
NA	TRBV28	once	TRBJ2-7	TGTGCCAGCAGTTTAGGGGACAACTCCTACGAGCAGTACTTC	CASSLGDNSYEQYF
NA	TRBV5-1	NA	TRBJ1-1	TGCGCCAGCAGACTGGAGCTATTGAACACTGAAGCTTTCTTT	CASRLELLNTEAFF
TRBD2	TRBV7-8	NA	TRBJ2-2	TGTGCCAGCGGGCGACTAGCGGGGGCCCCCGGGGAGCTGTTTTTT	CASGRLAGAPGELFF
NA	TRBV5-1	NA	TRBJ1-3	TGCGCCAGCAGAGCGACAGGCCTGGGAAACACCATATATTTT	CASRATGLGNTIYF
TRBD2	TRBV13	once	TRBJ2-7	TGTGCCAGCAGCTTCCCGACTAGCGGGAGTAGGTACGAGCAGTACTTC	CASSFPTSGSRYEQYF
NA	TRBV28	NA	TRBJ2-7	TGTGCCAGCAGCCCAAGACGGCAGGGTGGAGGGTACGAGCAGTACTTC	CASSPRRQGGGYEQYF
TRBD2	TRBV11-2	once	TRBJ2-1	TGTGCCAGCAGCCTCGGACTAGAAGGGCGCTATGAGCAGTTCTTC	CASSLGLEGRYEQFF
TRBD2	TRBV5-1	NA	TRBJ2-7	TGCGCCAGCAGCTCCGGGACTAGCGGTTACTACGAGCAGTACTTC	CASSSGTSGYYEQYF
TRBD1	TRBV7-2	NA	TRBJ1-6	TGTGCCAGCAGTTCAGGGGGCCCGAGCTCCTATAATTCACCCCTCCACTTT	CASSSGGPSSYNSPLHF
TRBD2	TRBV5-4	NA	TRBJ2-3	TGTGCCAGCAGCCCCGCGGAGGGCCGGGGGGGTGGGGATACGCAGTATTTT	CASSPAEGRGGGDTQYF
TRBD1	TRBV6-5	NA	TRBJ1-5	TGTGCCAGCAGTTCAGGGGGTAGTTTGCCCCAGCATTTT	CASSSGGSLPQHF
NA	TRBV7-2	few	TRBJ1-5	TGTGCCAGCAGCCACGACAGAGGGGGTCAGCCCCAGCATTTT	CASSHDRGGQPQHF
NA	TRBV10-2	once	TRBJ2-7	TGCGCCAGCAGTGACCCCCAACAGGGGAGGTCTTACTTC	CASSDPQQGRSYF
TRBD1	TRBV25-1	NA	TRBJ1-5	TGTGCCAGCAGTGAAGACAGGGACAATCAGCCCCAGCATTTT	CASSEDRDNQPQHF
TRBD1	TRBV6-4	once	TRBJ1-2	TGTGCCAGCAGCCGAAACGACAGGGAATATGGCTACACCTTC	CASSRNDREYGYTF
TRBD2	TRBV4-1	NA	TRBJ2-3	TGCGCCAGCAGCCCGACTGGACTAGCGGGCATCAAAGATACGCAGTATTTT	CASSPTGLAGIKDTQYF
NA	TRBV27	NA	TRBJ1-2	TGTGCCAGCAGATCACAGGGATTTGATTATGGCTACACCTTC	CASRSQGFDYGYTF
NA	TRBV5-6	once	TRBJ1-2	TGTGCCAGCAGCTTGGACAGGACCGGCTACACCTTC	CASSLDRTGYTF
NA	TRBV6-1	NA	TRBJ2-7	TGTGCCAGCACCGGAATGGAGGGACGCTCCTACGAGCAGTACTTC	CASTGMEGRSYEQYF
TRBD2	TRBV27	NA	TRBJ2-7	TGTGCCAGCAGTCTCGCCGGGGGGGGACCCTACGAGCAGTACTTC	CASSLAGGGPYEQYF